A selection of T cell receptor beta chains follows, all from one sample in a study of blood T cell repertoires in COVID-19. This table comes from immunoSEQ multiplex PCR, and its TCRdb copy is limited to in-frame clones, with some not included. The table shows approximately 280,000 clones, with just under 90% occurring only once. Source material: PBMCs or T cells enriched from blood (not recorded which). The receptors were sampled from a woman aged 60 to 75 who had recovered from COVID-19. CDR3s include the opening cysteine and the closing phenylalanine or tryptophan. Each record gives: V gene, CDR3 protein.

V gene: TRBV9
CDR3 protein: CASSVGSPGKPGELFF

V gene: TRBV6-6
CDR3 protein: CASNRLAEETQYF

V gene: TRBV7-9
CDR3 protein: CASSLTGTDEKLFF

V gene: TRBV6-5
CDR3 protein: CASSYLAGGHHNEQFF

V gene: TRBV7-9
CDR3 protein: CASSSGHGNEKLFF

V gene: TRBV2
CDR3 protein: CASSQRGAGNEQFF

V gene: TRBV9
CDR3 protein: CASSVGVTGGSTEAFF

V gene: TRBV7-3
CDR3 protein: CASSLKPPGGEQFF

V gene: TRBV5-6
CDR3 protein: CASSLDYEQYF

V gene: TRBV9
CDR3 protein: CASSFTGENSPLHF

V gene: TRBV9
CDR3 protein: CASSGGTGEYNEQFF

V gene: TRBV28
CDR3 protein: CASRDSSRNQPQHF

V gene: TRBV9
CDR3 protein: CASSTRDSSMGGYTF

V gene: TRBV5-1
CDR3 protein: CASSPQGASNQPQHF

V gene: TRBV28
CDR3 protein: CASSLKGTGIFSF

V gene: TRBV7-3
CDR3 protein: CASSLTRTVNTGELFF

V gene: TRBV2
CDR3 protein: CASNPTRQNTEAFF

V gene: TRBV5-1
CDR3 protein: CASSVGHGEFTEAFF

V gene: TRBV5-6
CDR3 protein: CASSWPQGLWGYTF

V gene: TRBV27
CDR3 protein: CASSSPGGQSETQYF

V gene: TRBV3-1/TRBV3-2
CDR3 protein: CASSPGQGAFGSPLHF

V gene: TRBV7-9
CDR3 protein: CASSARTGNNSPLHF

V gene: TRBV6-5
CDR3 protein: CASRPLATGELFF

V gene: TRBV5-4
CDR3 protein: CASSLSLAETQYF

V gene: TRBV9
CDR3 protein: CASSVVESERFDGYTF

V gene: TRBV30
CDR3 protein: CAWSRADNQPQHF

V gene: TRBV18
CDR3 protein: CASSIGPNTEAFF

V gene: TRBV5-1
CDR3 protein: CASSLEGALYGYTF

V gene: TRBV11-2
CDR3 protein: CASSLDGTGYNEQFF

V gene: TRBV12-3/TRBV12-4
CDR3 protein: CASSFAGTGELFF

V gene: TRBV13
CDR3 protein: CASSFYRGMHAETQYF

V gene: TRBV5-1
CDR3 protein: CASSLAGGPADTQYF

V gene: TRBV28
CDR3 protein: CASSLPTVGRGEAFF

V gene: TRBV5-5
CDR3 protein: CASSAPTTISYNEQFF

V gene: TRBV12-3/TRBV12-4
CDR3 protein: CASSQGARGYTF

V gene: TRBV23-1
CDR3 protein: CASSQSTSGVPSSYNEQFF

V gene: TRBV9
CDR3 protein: CASSVASDYSPLHF

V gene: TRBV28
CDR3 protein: CASSGQTEEQYF

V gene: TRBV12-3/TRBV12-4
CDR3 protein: CASSPGTGGVTF

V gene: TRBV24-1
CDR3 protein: CATESGSSYEQYF

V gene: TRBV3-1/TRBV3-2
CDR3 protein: CASSQVWTSGNEQFF